The clone carrying this TCR beta chain was seen more than once but under ten times. The data are from a study of blood T cell repertoires in COVID-19. The assay was immunoSEQ multiplex PCR, and TCRdb's table has in-frame clones only and misses some. The table lists approximately 110,000 clones, approximately 83% of them singletons. CDR1 is SGHVS and CDR2 is FQNEAQ in the germline V gene. This CDR3 spans 13 amino acids. After removal of 4 bases from V and 13 bases from J, the junction contained 8 bases not matched to a gene. This clonotype was sampled from a man aged 45-65 years with acute or convalescent COVID-19. The sample consisted of peripheral blood. V usage is TRBV7-8 and J usage is TRBJ2-1, with TRBD2 matching 9 bases. The CDR3 loop reads CASSSTTSGFQFF. For the CDR3, the DNA is TGTGCCAGCAGCTCGACGACTAGCGGTTTTCAGTTCTTC.